The rows below give T cell receptor beta chains drawn from one sample of a study of blood T cell repertoires in COVID-19. This table comes from immunoSEQ multiplex PCR, and its TCRdb copy is limited to in-frame clones, with some not included. The profile shows 150,000 to 250,000 clones, around 80% of them singletons. The sample was peripheral blood. The receptors were gathered from a human donor with acute or convalescent COVID-19. The donor label of this sample is uncertain. CDR3s include the opening cysteine and the closing phenylalanine or tryptophan. A D gene is named only where the DNA matches it firmly. Rows give clone size only sometimes, using once, few, many, or a class for an expanded clone.

>TRBV7-2|TRBJ1-3|TRBD1|NA
CASSLQGFGNTIYF
TGTGCCAGCAGCCTACAGGGGTTTGGAAACACCATATATTTT
>TRBV7-9|TRBJ2-5|TRBD2|NA
CASSAYSGSSRAQYF
TGTGCCAGCAGCGCCTATAGCGGGAGCAGCAGGGCCCAGTACTTC
>TRBV28|TRBJ1-2|NA|NA
CASSSQGSDNYGYTF
TGTGCCAGCAGTTCCCAGGGGTCCGACAACTATGGCTACACCTTC
>TRBV7-2|TRBJ2-4|TRBD1|few
CASSSRTGIAKNIQYF
TGTGCCAGCAGCTCCCGGACAGGGATAGCCAAAAACATTCAGTACTTC
>TRBV6-5|TRBJ2-2|NA|NA
CASSRQGRVTGELFF
TGTGCCAGCAGCCGACAGGGGAGGGTCACCGGGGAGCTGTTTTTT
>TRBV5-1|TRBJ1-4|TRBD1|NA
CASSSGQGREKLFF
TGCGCCAGCAGCTCCGGACAGGGAAGGGAAAAACTGTTTTTT
>TRBV5-1|TRBJ2-1|NA|NA
CASSQDPTGNEQFF
TGCGCCAGCAGCCAGGACCCGACGGGGAATGAGCAGTTCTTC
>TRBV27|TRBJ2-1|TRBD2|few
CASNPSGRAGDEQFF
TGTGCCAGCAATCCTAGCGGGAGGGCGGGGGATGAGCAGTTCTTC
>TRBV5-1|TRBJ2-7|TRBD1|once
CASSLAQGRYYEQYF
TGCGCCAGCAGCTTGGCACAGGGGCGTTACTACGAGCAGTACTTC
>TRBV3-1/TRBV3-2|TRBJ2-2|TRBD2|NA
CASSQGTSGITGELFF
TGTGCCAGCAGCCAGGGGACTAGCGGGATAACAGGGGAGCTGTTTTTT
>TRBV28|TRBJ2-3|TRBD2|NA
CASSDIWTSGRTDTQYF
TGTGCCAGCAGTGACATTTGGACTAGCGGGAGGACAGATACGCAGTATTTT
>TRBV27|TRBJ2-3|NA|NA
CASSSGLGTDTQYF
TGTGCCAGCAGTTCCGGACTGGGCACAGATACGCAGTATTTT
>TRBV7-2|TRBJ2-7|TRBD2|NA
CASTPLTSGYEQYF
TGTGCCAGCACTCCGTTGACTAGCGGCTACGAGCAGTACTTC
>TRBV3-1/TRBV3-2|TRBJ2-7|NA|NA
CASSQEGGYEQYF
TGTGCCAGCAGCCAAGAAGGCGGGTACGAGCAGTACTTC
>TRBV6-6|TRBJ1-3|NA|NA
CASSNAGTHSGNTIYF
TGTGCCAGCAGTAACGCAGGGACTCACTCTGGAAACACCATATATTTT
>TRBV28|TRBJ1-2|NA|once
CASSFPNYGYTF
TGTGCCAGCAGTTTCCCGAACTATGGCTACACCTTC
>TRBV7-9|TRBJ2-7|TRBD1|once
CASRPTGSYEQYF
TGTGCCAGCAGACCGACAGGGAGCTACGAGCAGTACTTC
>TRBV6-2/TRBV6-3|TRBJ2-1|TRBD2|NA
CASSFGTSGLRKQFF
TGTGCCAGCAGCTTCGGGACTAGCGGTTTGAGGAAGCAGTTCTTC
>TRBV7-2|TRBJ2-7|NA|NA
CASSPSTGNYEQYF
TGTGCCAGCAGCCCGTCGACAGGAAATTACGAGCAGTACTTC
>TRBV3-1/TRBV3-2|TRBJ1-5|NA|NA
CASSLPGGQPQHF
TGTGCCAGCAGCCTCCCCGGGGGTCAGCCCCAGCATTTT
>TRBV5-1|TRBJ2-7|TRBD1|NA
CASSLNPGQRGEQYF
TGCGCCAGCAGCTTAAACCCGGGACAGAGGGGCGAGCAGTACTTC
>TRBV11-2|TRBJ2-5|NA|NA
CASSSSRSAWETQYF
TGTGCCAGCAGCTCCTCCAGGTCGGCGTGGGAGACCCAGTACTTC
>TRBV11-2|TRBJ1-1|NA|once
CASSLGDRRVNTEAFF
TGTGCCAGCAGCTTAGGAGACAGGAGAGTGAACACTGAAGCTTTCTTT
>TRBV28|TRBJ2-5|NA|NA
CASSPGAQETQYF
TGTGCCAGCAGTCCAGGGGCCCAAGAGACCCAGTACTTC
>TRBV10-3|TRBJ1-1|NA|few
CAISEGANTEAFF
TGTGCCATCAGTGAGGGGGCGAACACTGAAGCTTTCTTT
>TRBV6-5|TRBJ2-2|NA|NA
CASSLDSNTGELFF
TGTGCCAGCAGTTTGGACTCGAACACCGGGGAGCTGTTTTTT
>TRBV6-4|TRBJ2-1|NA|NA
CASSDSNRLTYNEQFF
TGTGCCAGCAGTGACTCGAACAGGTTGACCTACAATGAGCAGTTCTTC
>TRBV7-9|TRBJ2-7|TRBD2|once
CASSPAVPGLAGAPYEQYF
TGTGCCAGCAGCCCAGCCGTCCCGGGACTAGCGGGGGCCCCCTACGAGCAGTACTTC
>TRBV18|TRBJ2-7|TRBD2|NA
CASSGAGTTSGSSYEQYF
TGTGCCAGCTCAGGCGCAGGGACGACTAGCGGGAGCTCCTACGAGCAGTACTTC
>TRBV24-1|TRBJ1-5|NA|NA
CATSVDGPSNQPQHF
TGTGCCACCAGTGTTGATGGGCCGAGCAATCAGCCCCAGCATTTT
>TRBV20-1|TRBJ2-1|NA|NA
CSASVGGYEQFF
TGCAGTGCTAGTGTGGGAGGCTATGAGCAGTTCTTC
>TRBV7-2|TRBJ2-4|TRBD2|NA
CASSLVAGGENIQYF
TGTGCCAGCAGCTTGGTAGCGGGAGGGGAAAACATTCAGTACTTC
>TRBV6-1|TRBJ2-1|NA|NA
CASSRPGDEQFF
TGTGCCAGCAGCCGACCCGGGGATGAGCAGTTCTTC
>TRBV27|TRBJ1-6|TRBD1|NA
CASSFGQGSVSPLHF
TGTGCCAGCAGTTTCGGACAGGGTTCAGTGTCACCCCTCCACTTT
>TRBV7-3|TRBJ2-3|TRBD2|NA
CASSEGLAGGADTQYF
TGTGCCAGCAGCGAGGGACTAGCGGGTGGTGCAGATACGCAGTATTTT
>TRBV4-2|TRBJ1-1|NA|NA
CASSQDSGVDTEAFF
TGTGCCAGCAGCCAAGATTCGGGGGTGGACACTGAAGCTTTCTTT
>TRBV2|TRBJ2-1|TRBD2|NA
CASTPSGSGEQFF
TGTGCCAGCACTCCTAGCGGGAGCGGTGAGCAGTTCTTC
>TRBV12-3/TRBV12-4|TRBJ1-2|NA|few
CASSPTNYGYTF
TGTGCCAGCAGTCCCACTAACTATGGCTACACCTTC
>TRBV5-6|TRBJ1-6|TRBD1|many
CASSTRRDRVNSPLHF
TGTGCCAGCAGCACACGCCGGGACAGAGTTAATTCACCCCTCCACTTT
>TRBV5-1|TRBJ1-1|TRBD1|few
CASSLGGQGFLNTEAFF
TGCGCCAGCAGCTTGGGAGGACAGGGGTTCCTGAACACTGAAGCTTTCTTT
>TRBV27|TRBJ2-7|NA|few
CASSSLTGTTYEQYF
TGTGCCAGCAGTTCGTTAACGGGAACTACCTACGAGCAGTACTTC
>TRBV5-4|TRBJ2-1|TRBD2|NA
CASSLTSGSVYNEQFF
TGTGCCAGCAGCTTGACTAGCGGGAGTGTCTACAATGAGCAGTTCTTC
>TRBV15|TRBJ1-5|TRBD1|NA
CATSREKGAGTNQPQHF
TGTGCCACCAGCAGAGAGAAGGGGGCAGGGACCAATCAGCCCCAGCATTTT
>TRBV7-9|TRBJ1-6|TRBD1|NA
CASSLGGQGDSPLHF
TGTGCCAGCAGCTTAGGCGGTCAGGGGGATTCACCCCTCCACTTT
>TRBV4-1|TRBJ2-1|TRBD2|NA
CASSHPTGGNEQFF
TGCGCCAGCAGCCACCCTACGGGGGGGAACGAGCAGTTCTTC
>TRBV28|TRBJ1-4|NA|NA
CASSRPTGSNEKLFF
TGTGCCAGCAGTCGCCCGACAGGAAGTAATGAAAAACTGTTTTTT
>TRBV2|TRBJ1-5|NA|NA
CASSEVSARQPQHF
TGTGCCAGCAGTGAAGTTTCAGCGAGGCAGCCCCAGCATTTT
>TRBV12-3/TRBV12-4|TRBJ2-7|NA|NA
CASRGQRSYEQYF
TGTGCCAGTCGCGGGCAGAGATCCTACGAGCAGTACTTC
>TRBV19|TRBJ2-5|TRBD2|NA
CASSRRTSGRQTQYF
TGTGCCAGTAGTAGGAGGACTAGCGGGAGGCAGACCCAGTACTTC
>TRBV25-1|TRBJ1-2|NA|NA
CASKGGTNYGYTF
TGTGCCAGCAAGGGGGGGACTAACTATGGCTACACCTTC